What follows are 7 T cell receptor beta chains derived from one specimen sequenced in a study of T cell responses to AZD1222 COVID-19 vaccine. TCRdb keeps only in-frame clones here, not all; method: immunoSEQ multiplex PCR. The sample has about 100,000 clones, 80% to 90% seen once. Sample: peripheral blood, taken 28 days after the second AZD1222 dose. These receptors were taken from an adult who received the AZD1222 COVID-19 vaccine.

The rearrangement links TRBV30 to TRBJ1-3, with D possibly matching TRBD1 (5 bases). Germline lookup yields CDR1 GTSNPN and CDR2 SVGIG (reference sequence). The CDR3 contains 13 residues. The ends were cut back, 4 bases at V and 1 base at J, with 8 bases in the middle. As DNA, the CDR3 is TGTGCCTGGACACCAGGGTCTGGAAACACCATATATTTT. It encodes CAWTPGSGNTIYF.

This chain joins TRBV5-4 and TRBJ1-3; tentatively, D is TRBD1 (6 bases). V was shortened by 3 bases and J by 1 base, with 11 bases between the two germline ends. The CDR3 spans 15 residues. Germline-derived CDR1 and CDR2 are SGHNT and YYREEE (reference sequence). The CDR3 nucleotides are TGTGCCAGCAGCTGGGGGGCATCGTCTGGAAACACCATATATTTT. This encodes CASSWGASSGNTIYF.

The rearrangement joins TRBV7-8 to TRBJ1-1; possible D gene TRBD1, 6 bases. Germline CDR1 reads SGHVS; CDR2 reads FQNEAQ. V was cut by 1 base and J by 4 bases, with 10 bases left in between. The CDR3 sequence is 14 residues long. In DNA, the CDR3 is TGTGCCAGCAGCTTAGGGGGGGCGGTCACTGAAGCTTTCTTT. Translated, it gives CASSLGGAVTEAFF.

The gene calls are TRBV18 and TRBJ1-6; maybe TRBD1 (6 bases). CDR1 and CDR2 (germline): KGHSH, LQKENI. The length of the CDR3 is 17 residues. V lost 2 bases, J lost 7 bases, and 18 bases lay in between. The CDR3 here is CASSPSMMGGANSPLHF. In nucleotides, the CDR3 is TGTGCCAGCTCACCAAGCATGATGGGGGGCGCGAATTCACCCCTCCACTTT.

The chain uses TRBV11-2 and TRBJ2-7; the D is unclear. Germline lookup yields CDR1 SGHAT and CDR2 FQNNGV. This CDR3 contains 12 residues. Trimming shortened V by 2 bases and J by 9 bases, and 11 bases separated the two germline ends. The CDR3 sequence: CASSLWLGWQYF. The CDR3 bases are TGTGCCAGCAGCTTATGGCTAGGCTGGCAGTACTTC.

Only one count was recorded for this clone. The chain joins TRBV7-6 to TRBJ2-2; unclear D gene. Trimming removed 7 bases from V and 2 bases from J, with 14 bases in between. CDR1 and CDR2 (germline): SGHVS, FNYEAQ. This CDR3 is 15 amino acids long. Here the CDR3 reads CASTLVASNTGELFF. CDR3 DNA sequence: TGTGCCAGCACCTTGGTAGCTAGTAACACCGGGGAGCTGTTTTTT.

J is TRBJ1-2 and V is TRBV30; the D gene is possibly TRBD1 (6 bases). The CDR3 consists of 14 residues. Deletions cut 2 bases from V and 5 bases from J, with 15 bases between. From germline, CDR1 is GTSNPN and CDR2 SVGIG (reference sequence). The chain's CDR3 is CAWSLRGVGYGYTF. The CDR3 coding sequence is TGTGCCTGGAGTCTCAGGGGCGTAGGATATGGCTACACCTTC.